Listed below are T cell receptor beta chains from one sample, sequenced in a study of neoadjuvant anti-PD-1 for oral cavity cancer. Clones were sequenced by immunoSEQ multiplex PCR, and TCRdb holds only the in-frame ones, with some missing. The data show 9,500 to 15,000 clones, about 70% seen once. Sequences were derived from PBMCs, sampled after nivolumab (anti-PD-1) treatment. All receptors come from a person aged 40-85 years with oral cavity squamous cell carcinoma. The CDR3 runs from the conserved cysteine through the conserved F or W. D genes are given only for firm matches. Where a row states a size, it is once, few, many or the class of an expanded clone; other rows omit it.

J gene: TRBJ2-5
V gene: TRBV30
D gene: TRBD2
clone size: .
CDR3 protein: CAWSVGGETQYF
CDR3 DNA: TGTGCCTGGAGTGTCGGGGGGGAGACCCAGTACTTC

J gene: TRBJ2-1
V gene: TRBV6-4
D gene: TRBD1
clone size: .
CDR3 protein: CASKRYPRDSYNEQFF
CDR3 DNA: TGTGCCAGCAAAAGATACCCCCGGGACAGTTACAATGAGCAGTTCTTC

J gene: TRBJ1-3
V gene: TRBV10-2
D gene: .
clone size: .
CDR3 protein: CASHAPLRRSQTAIYF
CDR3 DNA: TGCGCCAGCCATGCTCCGCTGCGCAGATCCCAAACCGCCATATATTTT

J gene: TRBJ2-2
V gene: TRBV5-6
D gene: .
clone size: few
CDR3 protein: CASRGRRTGELFF
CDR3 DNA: TGTGCCAGCAGGGGGCGCCGGACCGGGGAGCTGTTTTTT

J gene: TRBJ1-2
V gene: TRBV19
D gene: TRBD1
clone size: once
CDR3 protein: CASSPRTGNYGYTF
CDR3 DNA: TGTGCCAGTAGTCCCCGGACAGGGAACTATGGCTACACCTTC

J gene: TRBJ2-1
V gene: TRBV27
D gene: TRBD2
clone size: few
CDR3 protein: CASSPKGLAGANEQFF
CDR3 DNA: TGTGCCAGCAGCCCAAAGGGGCTAGCGGGAGCCAATGAGCAGTTCTTC

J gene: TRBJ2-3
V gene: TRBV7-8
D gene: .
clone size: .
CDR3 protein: CASSQRLDPSTDTQYF
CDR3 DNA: TGTGCCAGCAGCCAACGACTAGACCCCAGCACAGATACGCAGTATTTT

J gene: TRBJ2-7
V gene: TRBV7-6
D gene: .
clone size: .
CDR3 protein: CASSAEDYPQYF
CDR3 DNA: TGTGCCAGCAGCGCCGAGGACTATCCGCAGTACTTC

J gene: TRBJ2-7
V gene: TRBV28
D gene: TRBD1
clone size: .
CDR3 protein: CASMTDRGPYEQYF
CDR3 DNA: TGTGCCAGCATGACAGACAGGGGGCCCTACGAGCAGTACTTC

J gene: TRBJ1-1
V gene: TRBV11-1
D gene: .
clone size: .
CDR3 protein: CASSLQGNTEAFF
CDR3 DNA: TGTGCCAGCAGCTTACAAGGGAACACTGAAGCTTTCTTT

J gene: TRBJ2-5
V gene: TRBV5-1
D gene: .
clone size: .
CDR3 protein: CASTIQETQYF
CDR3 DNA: TGCGCCAGCACCATCCAAGAGACCCAGTACTTC

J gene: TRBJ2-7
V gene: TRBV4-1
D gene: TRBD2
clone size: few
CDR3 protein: CASSPIDMGLAYEQYF
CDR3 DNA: TGCGCCAGCAGCCCAATTGACATGGGACTAGCCTACGAGCAGTACTTC

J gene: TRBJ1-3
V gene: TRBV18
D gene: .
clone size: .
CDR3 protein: CASSPSGGRGSGNTIYF
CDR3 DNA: TGTGCCAGCTCACCAAGTGGGGGCAGGGGCTCTGGAAACACCATATATTTT

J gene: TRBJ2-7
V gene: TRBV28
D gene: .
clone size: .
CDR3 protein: CASSQISVSQSYEQYF
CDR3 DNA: TGTGCCAGCAGTCAAATCTCCGTGAGCCAGTCCTACGAGCAGTACTTC

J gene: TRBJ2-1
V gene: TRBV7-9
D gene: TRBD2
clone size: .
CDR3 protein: CASSPLRRGTNEQFF
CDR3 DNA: TGTGCCAGCAGCCCCTTGAGGCGGGGGACGAATGAGCAGTTCTTC

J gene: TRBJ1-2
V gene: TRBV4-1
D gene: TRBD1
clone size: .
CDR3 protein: CASSQAGQFLLYGYTF
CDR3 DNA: TGCGCCAGCAGCCAAGCGGGACAGTTTCTCCTTTATGGCTACACCTTC

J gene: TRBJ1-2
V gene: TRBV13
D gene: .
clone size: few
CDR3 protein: CASSELGNYGYTF
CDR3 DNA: TGTGCCAGCAGCGAGCTGGGGAACTATGGCTACACCTTC

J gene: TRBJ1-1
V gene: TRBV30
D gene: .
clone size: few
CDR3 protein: CAWSPVNTEAFF
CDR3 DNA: TGTGCCTGGAGTCCCGTGAACACTGAAGCTTTCTTT

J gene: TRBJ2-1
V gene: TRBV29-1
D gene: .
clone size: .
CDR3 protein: CSVEEDFSGYNEQFF
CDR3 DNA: TGCAGCGTTGAAGAGGACTTTAGTGGGTACAATGAGCAGTTCTTC

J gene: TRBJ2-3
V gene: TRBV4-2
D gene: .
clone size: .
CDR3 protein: CASSQDLGGADTQYF
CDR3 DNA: TGTGCCAGCAGCCAAGATTTAGGGGGGGCAGATACGCAGTATTTT

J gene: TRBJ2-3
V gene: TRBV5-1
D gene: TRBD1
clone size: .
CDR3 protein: CASSLGQVGADTQYF
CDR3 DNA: TGCGCCAGCAGCCTAGGACAGGTCGGCGCAGATACGCAGTATTTT

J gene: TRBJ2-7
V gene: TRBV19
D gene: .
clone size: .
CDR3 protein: CASRTDSFPYEQYF
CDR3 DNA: TGTGCCAGTAGGACGGATTCTTTCCCTTACGAGCAGTACTTC

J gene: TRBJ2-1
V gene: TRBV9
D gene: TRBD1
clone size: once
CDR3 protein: CASSPGQGSYNEQFF
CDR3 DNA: TGTGCCAGCAGCCCAGGACAGGGCTCCTACAATGAGCAGTTCTTC

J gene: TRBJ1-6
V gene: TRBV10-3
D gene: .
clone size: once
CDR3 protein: CAISEFDGFRNSPLHF
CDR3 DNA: TGTGCCATCAGTGAGTTTGACGGATTTAGGAATTCACCCCTCCACTTT

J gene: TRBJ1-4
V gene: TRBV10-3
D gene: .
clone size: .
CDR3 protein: CAIRETSATNEKLFF
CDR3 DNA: TGTGCCATCAGGGAGACCTCAGCAACTAATGAAAAACTGTTTTTT

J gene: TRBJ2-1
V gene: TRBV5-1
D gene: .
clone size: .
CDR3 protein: CASSSTSYNEQFF
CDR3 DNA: TGCGCCAGCAGCTCCACCAGCTACAATGAGCAGTTCTTC

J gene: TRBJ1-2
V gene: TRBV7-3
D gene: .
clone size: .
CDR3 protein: CASSNGRGYGYTF
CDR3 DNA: TGTGCCAGCAGCAACGGCCGGGGATATGGCTACACCTTC

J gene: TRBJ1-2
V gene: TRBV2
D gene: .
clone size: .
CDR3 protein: CASSKDGYGYTF
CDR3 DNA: TGTGCCAGCAGCAAGGACGGCTATGGCTACACCTTC

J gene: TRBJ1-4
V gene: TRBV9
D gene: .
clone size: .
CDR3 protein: CASSLLGGEKLFF
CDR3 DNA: TGTGCCAGCAGCCTCCTGGGGGGGGAAAAACTGTTTTTT

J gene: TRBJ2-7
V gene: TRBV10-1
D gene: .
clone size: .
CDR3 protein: CASSEGTPVNGYEQYF
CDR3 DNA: TGCGCCAGCAGTGAAGGGACACCAGTAAATGGCTACGAGCAGTACTTC

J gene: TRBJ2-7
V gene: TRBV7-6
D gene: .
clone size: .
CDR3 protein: CASGWGGAYEQYF
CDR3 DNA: TGTGCCAGCGGATGGGGGGGCGCCTACGAGCAGTACTTC

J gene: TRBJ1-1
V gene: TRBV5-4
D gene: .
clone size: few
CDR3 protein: CASSPHGGVVEAFF
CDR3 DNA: TGTGCCAGCAGCCCTCACGGGGGGGTTGTCGAAGCTTTCTTT